This TCR beta chain originates from a study of cytomegalovirus exposure and HLA in healthy donors. Study in general: Unique TCR beta sequences numbering some 120 million came from 150 million to 200 million T cells in an earlier analysis. Early release data held approximately 81 million unique TCRs from HLA-typed donors.

The PCR contained 60 Vbeta and 13 Jbeta primers. The data were produced by immunoSEQ multiplex PCR, yet TCRdb's version contains in-frame clones alone and is incomplete. Counted here are about 90,000 clones, roughly four fifths occurring once; the ten biggest clones make up roughly 20%. The CDR3 is 16 amino acids. CDR1 is SGDLS, CDR2 YYNGEE, per germline. V lost 0 bases to trimming and J lost 2 bases; unmatched junction nucleotides: 5. The specimen sequenced was PBMCs. The chain couples TRBV9 to TRBJ2-3; 8 nucleotides agree with TRBD1. The TCR originated in a woman aged 60-75 years in good health and CMV-seropositive. The CDR3 sequence is CASSVAGGQVTDTQYF. As DNA, the CDR3 is TGTGCCAGCAGCGTAGCAGGGGGACAGGTCACAGATACGCAGTATTTT.